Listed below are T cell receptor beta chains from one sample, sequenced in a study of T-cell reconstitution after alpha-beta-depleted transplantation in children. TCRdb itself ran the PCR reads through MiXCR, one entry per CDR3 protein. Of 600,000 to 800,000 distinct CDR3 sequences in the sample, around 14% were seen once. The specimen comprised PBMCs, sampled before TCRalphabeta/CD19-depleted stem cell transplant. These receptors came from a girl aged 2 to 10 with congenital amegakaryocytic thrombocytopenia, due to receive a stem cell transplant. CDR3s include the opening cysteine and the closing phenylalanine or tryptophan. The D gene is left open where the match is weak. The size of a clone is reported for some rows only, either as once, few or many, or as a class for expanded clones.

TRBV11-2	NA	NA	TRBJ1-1	CASSLDPSGGGEAFF	TGTGCCAGCAGCTTAGACCCCTCCGGCGGGGGTGAAGCTTTCTTT
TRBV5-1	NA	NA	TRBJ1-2	CASSPDLGWDYGYTF	TGCGCCAGCAGCCCGGACTTGGGGTGGGACTATGGCTACACCTTC
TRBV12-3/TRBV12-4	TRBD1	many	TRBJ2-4	CASSPGQGLAKNIQYF	TGTGCCAGCAGTCCGGGACAGGGCCTAGCCAAAAACATTCAGTACTTC
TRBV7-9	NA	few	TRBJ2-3	CASSLENPDTQYF	TGTGCCAGCAGCTTGGAAAATCCAGATACGCAGTATTTT
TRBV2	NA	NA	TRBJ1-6	CASSRPTSYNSPLHF	TGTGCCAGCTCTCGCCCGACGTCCTATAATTCACCCCTCCACTTT
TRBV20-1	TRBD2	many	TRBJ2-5	CSARIAGQETQYF	TGCAGTGCTAGGATAGCGGGACAAGAGACCCAGTACTTC
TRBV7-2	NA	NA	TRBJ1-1	CASSRPGRYTEAFF	TGTGCCAGCAGCCGTCCGGGACGATACACTGAAGCTTTCTTT
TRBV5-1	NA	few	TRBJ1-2	CASSLAGALYGYTF	TGCGCCAGCAGCTTGGCCGGGGCCCTCTATGGCTACACCTTC
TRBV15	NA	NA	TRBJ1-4	CATSRARIRSSKLFF	TGTGCCACCAGCAGAGCTAGGATCAGATCGTCGAAACTGTTTTTT
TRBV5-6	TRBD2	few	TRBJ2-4	CASSLTLKRDYLAF	TGTGCCAGCAGCTTGACTTTGAAGCGGGACTATTTGGCTTTC
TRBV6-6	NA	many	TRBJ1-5	CASSTGNQPQHF	TGTGCCAGCAGTACGGGAAATCAGCCCCAGCATTTT
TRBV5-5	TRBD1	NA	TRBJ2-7	CASSLAGGTGTSYEQYF	TGTGCCAGCAGCTTGGCCGGGGGGACAGGGACATCCTACGAGCAGTACTTC
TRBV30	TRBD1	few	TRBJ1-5	CAWSVGGVQPQHF	TGTGCCTGGAGTGTAGGGGGCGTTCAGCCCCAGCATTTT
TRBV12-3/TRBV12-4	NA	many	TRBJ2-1	CASSLPTAYNEQFF	TGTGCCAGCAGTTTACCCACCGCGTACAATGAGCAGTTCTTC
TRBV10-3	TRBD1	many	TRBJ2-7	CASWTGIYEQYF	TGTGCCAGCTGGACAGGGATCTACGAGCAGTACTTC
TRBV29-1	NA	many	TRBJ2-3	CSVESRSTDTQYF	TGCAGCGTTGAATCCCGTAGCACAGATACGCAGTATTTT
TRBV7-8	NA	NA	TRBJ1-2	CASSLLGGSVNGYTF	TGTGCCAGCAGCTTACTTGGCGGAAGTGTCAATGGCTACACCTTC
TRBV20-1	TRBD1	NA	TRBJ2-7	CSARGTGPRYEQYF	TGCAGTGCGAGGGGGACAGGTCCGCGATACGAGCAGTACTTC
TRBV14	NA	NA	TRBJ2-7	CASSKRVGGAYEQYF	TGTGCCAGCAGTAAAAGGGTTGGAGGGGCCTACGAGCAGTACTTC
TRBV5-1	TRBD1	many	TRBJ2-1	CASSLAYEQGEFF	TGCGCCAGCAGCTTGGCCTACGAACAGGGGGAGTTCTTC
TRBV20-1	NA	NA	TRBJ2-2	CSATIVNTGELFF	TGCAGTGCGACGATAGTTAACACCGGGGAGCTGTTTTTT
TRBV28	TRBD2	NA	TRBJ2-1	CASSFSREWAYNEQFF	TGTGCCAGCAGTTTCTCGCGGGAGTGGGCCTACAATGAGCAGTTCTTC
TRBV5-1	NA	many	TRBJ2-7	CASSLGLPGKDEQYF	TGCGCCAGCAGCTTGGGCCTCCCAGGAAAGGACGAGCAGTACTTC
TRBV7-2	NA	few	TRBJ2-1	CAKGPEGAYNEQFF	TGTGCCAAGGGGCCGGAGGGGGCATACAATGAGCAGTTCTTC
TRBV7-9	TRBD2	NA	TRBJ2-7	CASSSRLAGAYSYEQYF	TGTGCCAGCAGCTCCCGACTAGCGGGAGCCTACTCCTACGAGCAGTACTTC
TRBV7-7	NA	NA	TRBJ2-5	CASSLGASPGVTQYF	TGTGCCAGCAGCTTAGGGGCCTCCCCCGGGGTGACCCAGTACTTC
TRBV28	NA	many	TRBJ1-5	CASEGYSNQPQHF	TGTGCCAGCGAGGGGTATAGCAATCAGCCCCAGCATTTT
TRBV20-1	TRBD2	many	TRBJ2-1	CGAVSGSSYNEQFF	TGCGGAGCAGTTAGCGGGAGCTCCTACAATGAGCAGTTCTTC
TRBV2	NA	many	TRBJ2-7	CASSDTGTSLGQYF	TGTGCCAGCAGTGATACCGGGACTTCTCTAGGGCAGTACTTC
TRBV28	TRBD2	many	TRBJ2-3	CASRGLAGELDTQYF	TGTGCCAGCCGGGGACTAGCGGGAGAGTTAGATACGCAGTATTTT
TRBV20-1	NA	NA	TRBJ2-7	CSARDSSSPTYEQYF	TGCAGTGCTAGAGATTCAAGCTCTCCTACCTACGAGCAGTACTTC
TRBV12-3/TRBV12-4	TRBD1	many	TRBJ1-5	CASSPTGRGQPQHF	TGTGCCAGCAGCCCGACAGGGCGAGGTCAGCCCCAGCATTTT
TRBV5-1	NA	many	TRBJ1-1	CASSLGGPGLNTEAFF	TGCGCCAGCAGCCTGGGAGGGCCCGGCTTGAACACTGAAGCTTTCTTT
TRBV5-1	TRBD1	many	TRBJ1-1	CASSLLQGANTEAFF	TGCGCCAGCAGCTTGTTGCAGGGGGCGAACACTGAAGCTTTCTTT
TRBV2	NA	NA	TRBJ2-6	CASILDAQAQGGANVLTF	TGTGCCAGCATATTAGATGCCCAGGCCCAGGGTGGGGCCAACGTCCTGACTTTC
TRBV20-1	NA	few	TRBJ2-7	CSAHRLYEQYF	TGCAGTGCTCACAGGCTCTACGAGCAGTACTTC
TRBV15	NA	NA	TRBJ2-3	CATSRDWGKPQYF	TGTGCCACCAGCAGAGATTGGGGGAAGCCGCAGTATTTT
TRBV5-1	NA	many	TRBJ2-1	CASSLGVFRPHNEQFF	TGCGCCAGCAGCTTGGGTGTCTTCAGGCCCCACAATGAGCAGTTCTTC
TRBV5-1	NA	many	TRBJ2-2	CASRTRTTGELFF	TGCGCCAGCAGGACCCGAACCACCGGGGAGCTGTTTTTT
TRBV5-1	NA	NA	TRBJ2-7	CASSEHRDANYEQYF	TGCGCCAGCAGCGAGCACCGGGACGCGAACTACGAGCAGTACTTC